A selection of T cell receptor beta chains follows, all from one sample in a study of T cells in Graves' hyperthyroidism and ophthalmopathy. A single record per CDR3 protein comes from TCRdb applying MiXCR to the multiplex PCR reads. The table includes approximately 530,000 distinct CDR3 sequences, just under 20% detected once. Sequenced material: blood. The receptors derive from a man between 40 and 49 years old with Graves' ophthalmopathy. Both conserved end residues are trimmed from each CDR3.

TRBJ2-7,TRBV27,ASSSTSGDGNPYEQY
TRBJ2-2,TRBV15,ATSRVELTGWGELF
TRBJ2-7,TRBV10-3,ASRGGVGEQY
TRBJ2-2,TRBV24-1,ATSDLRQGTTGELF
TRBJ2-7,TRBV10-3,AISSRARKRDEQY
-,TRBV20-1,SAWWKDTQH
TRBJ2-7,TRBV3-1,ASSQDRQLSYEQY
TRBJ2-1,TRBV7-8,ASSLATDYEQF
TRBJ1-1,TRBV12-3/TRBV12-4,ASTLRAEAF
TRBJ2-2,TRBV7-2,ASSLYVGGTGELF
TRBJ2-5,TRBV7-3,ASSLSNQETQY
TRBJ1-1,TRBV19,ATVPQTGAGTEAF
TRBJ2-1,TRBV18,ASSVKQGNEQF
TRBJ2-3,TRBV4-2,ASREGAHGATDTQY
TRBJ1-3,TRBV18,AGSPLSRSSGNTIY
TRBJ2-5,TRBV19,ASSNQAGQETQY
TRBJ1-1,TRBV29-1,SVWGHTEAF
TRBJ2-5,TRBV3-1,ASSPWDRQETQY
TRBJ2-1,TRBV7-2,ASSLQRQNEQF
TRBJ1-5,TRBV6-4,ASSDSRQGARPTSNQPQH
TRBJ1-2,TRBV28,ASSRDRGIFGYT
TRBJ2-1,TRBV13,ASSLFGGSSYNEQF
TRBJ2-3,TRBV19,ASTGQGARTDTQY
TRBJ1-4,TRBV12-3/TRBV12-4,ASRELGEKLF
TRBJ1-6,TRBV2,ASSEGLSSPLH
TRBJ2-5,TRBV5-1,ASEQGQGGTQY
TRBJ2-7,TRBV9,ASSPASALGYEQY
TRBJ1-5,TRBV18,ASSPGQHQPQH
TRBJ2-2,TRBV2,ASKHRTGELF